These T cell receptor beta chains were read from a single sample in a study of blood T cell repertoires in COVID-19. The method was immunoSEQ multiplex PCR; TCRdb's version includes in-frame clones alone and lacks a portion of them. The table records fewer than 250,000 clones, about 80% of them present only once. The sequenced sample was PBMCs or T cells enriched from blood (not recorded which). The receptors were gathered from a man aged 55 to 70 who had recovered from COVID-19. CDR3s include the opening cysteine and the closing phenylalanine or tryptophan. Each record gives: clone size, D gene, V gene, J gene, CDR3 protein, CDR3 DNA. The D gene is left open where the match is weak. Expanded clones get a size class; other rows say once, few or many, or leave the size out.

abundance: -
d_gene: TRBD1
v_gene: TRBV6-1
j_gene: TRBJ2-3
CDR3aa: CASSVPRTGFTDTQYF
CDR3nt: TGTGCCAGCAGTGTGCCCCGGACAGGGTTCACAGATACGCAGTATTTT

abundance: -
d_gene: -
v_gene: TRBV9
j_gene: TRBJ1-2
CDR3aa: CASSIQGGDYGYTF
CDR3nt: TGTGCCAGCAGCATACAGGGAGGGGATTATGGCTACACCTTC

abundance: -
d_gene: -
v_gene: TRBV9
j_gene: TRBJ2-7
CDR3aa: CASSVDGGSSYEQYF
CDR3nt: TGTGCCAGCAGCGTAGACGGCGGTAGCTCCTACGAGCAGTACTTC

abundance: -
d_gene: -
v_gene: TRBV7-2
j_gene: TRBJ2-1
CDR3aa: CASSLDLQGGVSNEQFF
CDR3nt: TGTGCCAGCAGCTTAGACCTACAGGGGGGGGTTAGCAATGAGCAGTTCTTC

abundance: -
d_gene: -
v_gene: TRBV11-3
j_gene: TRBJ1-1
CDR3aa: CASSLARGDTEAFF
CDR3nt: TGTGCCAGCAGCTTAGCCCGGGGGGACACTGAAGCTTTCTTT

abundance: -
d_gene: TRBD1
v_gene: TRBV5-6
j_gene: TRBJ1-6
CDR3aa: CASSQTGTPLHF
CDR3nt: TGTGCCAGCAGTCAGACAGGGACACCCCTCCACTTT

abundance: -
d_gene: -
v_gene: TRBV11-2
j_gene: TRBJ1-3
CDR3aa: CASTDRSVSGNTIYF
CDR3nt: TGTGCCAGCACCGACAGGTCTGTCTCTGGAAACACCATATATTTT

abundance: once
d_gene: -
v_gene: TRBV7-9
j_gene: TRBJ1-2
CDR3aa: CASSARSQGPDYGYTF
CDR3nt: TGTGCCAGCAGCGCGCGCTCACAGGGTCCGGACTATGGCTACACCTTC

abundance: -
d_gene: TRBD1
v_gene: TRBV9
j_gene: TRBJ1-3
CDR3aa: CASSPGQGGNTIYF
CDR3nt: TGTGCCAGCAGCCCAGGACAGGGCGGAAACACCATATATTTT

abundance: few
d_gene: -
v_gene: TRBV7-9
j_gene: TRBJ2-1
CDR3aa: CASSLAVTSIWGEQFF
CDR3nt: TGTGCCAGCAGCTTAGCGGTGACTAGTATCTGGGGTGAGCAGTTCTTC

abundance: few
d_gene: TRBD1
v_gene: TRBV7-2
j_gene: TRBJ1-2
CDR3aa: CASRTGTGVDGYTF
CDR3nt: TGTGCCAGCAGAACCGGGACAGGGGTTGATGGCTACACCTTC

abundance: -
d_gene: -
v_gene: TRBV6-1
j_gene: TRBJ1-1
CDR3aa: CASSDRGRNTEAFF
CDR3nt: TGTGCCAGCAGTGACAGGGGAAGGAACACTGAAGCTTTCTTT

abundance: few
d_gene: -
v_gene: TRBV7-8
j_gene: TRBJ1-1
CDR3aa: CASSLARNTEAFF
CDR3nt: TGTGCCAGCAGCTTAGCTAGGAACACTGAAGCTTTCTTT

abundance: -
d_gene: TRBD1
v_gene: TRBV7-2
j_gene: TRBJ1-5
CDR3aa: CASSLVGDRGRHSNQPQHF
CDR3nt: TGTGCCAGCAGCTTAGTAGGGGACAGGGGGCGTCATAGCAATCAGCCCCAGCATTTT

abundance: once
d_gene: TRBD1
v_gene: TRBV7-2
j_gene: TRBJ1-2
CDR3aa: CASSKDATGLFNYGYTF
CDR3nt: TGTGCCAGCAGCAAAGACGCGACAGGGCTATTTAACTATGGCTACACCTTC

abundance: -
d_gene: -
v_gene: TRBV5-4
j_gene: TRBJ1-4
CDR3aa: CASSLAPGVNEKLFF
CDR3nt: TGTGCCAGCAGCTTGGCCCCAGGGGTTAATGAAAAACTGTTTTTT

abundance: -
d_gene: -
v_gene: TRBV3-1/TRBV3-2
j_gene: TRBJ2-1
CDR3aa: CASSQGRKGGAGNEQFF
CDR3nt: TGTGCCAGCAGCCAAGGCCGGAAAGGGGGGGCCGGCAATGAGCAGTTCTTC

abundance: -
d_gene: TRBD1
v_gene: TRBV3-1/TRBV3-2
j_gene: TRBJ1-2
CDR3aa: CASSQKSPGDRGRRNGGYTF
CDR3nt: TGTGCCAGCAGCCAAAAGAGTCCAGGGGACAGGGGACGGCGTAACGGTGGCTACACCTTC

abundance: -
d_gene: -
v_gene: TRBV6-1
j_gene: TRBJ1-4
CDR3aa: CASSEHYWFSPSATNEKLFF
CDR3nt: TGTGCCAGCAGTGAACACTATTGGTTCAGCCCAAGTGCAACTAATGAAAAACTGTTTTTT

abundance: -
d_gene: TRBD1
v_gene: TRBV10-3
j_gene: TRBJ2-2
CDR3aa: CAIRPGQGETGELFF
CDR3nt: TGTGCCATCAGGCCGGGACAGGGTGAAACCGGGGAGCTGTTTTTT

abundance: -
d_gene: -
v_gene: TRBV6-5
j_gene: TRBJ1-6
CDR3aa: CASSYSMAFSPLHF
CDR3nt: TGTGCCAGCAGTTACTCGATGGCTTTTTCACCCCTCCACTTT

abundance: -
d_gene: -
v_gene: TRBV7-2
j_gene: TRBJ2-5
CDR3aa: CASSFYGDQETQYF
CDR3nt: TGTGCCAGCAGCTTTTACGGGGACCAAGAGACCCAGTACTTC

abundance: -
d_gene: -
v_gene: TRBV5-4
j_gene: TRBJ1-1
CDR3aa: CASRSREGVGTEAFF
CDR3nt: TGTGCCAGCAGATCAAGAGAGGGTGTTGGTACTGAAGCTTTCTTT

abundance: -
d_gene: -
v_gene: TRBV24-1
j_gene: TRBJ2-3
CDR3aa: CATSEQGSTDTQYF
CDR3nt: TGTGCCACCAGTGAGCAGGGTAGCACAGATACGCAGTATTTT

abundance: -
d_gene: -
v_gene: TRBV27
j_gene: TRBJ2-1
CDR3aa: CASSLIWQEVSEQFF
CDR3nt: TGTGCCAGCAGTTTAATTTGGCAGGAAGTCAGTGAGCAGTTCTTC

abundance: -
d_gene: TRBD1
v_gene: TRBV19
j_gene: TRBJ1-5
CDR3aa: CASSIQGAQVQPQHF
CDR3nt: TGTGCCAGTAGTATTCAGGGGGCGCAGGTTCAGCCCCAGCATTTT

abundance: -
d_gene: TRBD1
v_gene: TRBV29-1
j_gene: TRBJ1-2
CDR3aa: CSVDADRGRDGYTF
CDR3nt: TGCAGCGTTGATGCGGACAGGGGGAGAGATGGCTACACCTTC

abundance: few
d_gene: -
v_gene: TRBV5-6
j_gene: TRBJ1-2
CDR3aa: CASSLRMWNRAVGYTF
CDR3nt: TGTGCCAGCAGCTTGAGGATGTGGAACAGGGCTGTTGGCTACACCTTC

abundance: -
d_gene: -
v_gene: TRBV6-1
j_gene: TRBJ1-2
CDR3aa: CASSEDRVGPYGYTF
CDR3nt: TGTGCCAGCAGTGAAGACAGGGTTGGGCCCTATGGCTACACCTTC

abundance: -
d_gene: TRBD1
v_gene: TRBV9
j_gene: TRBJ1-4
CDR3aa: CASSVGTGENEKLFF
CDR3nt: TGTGCCAGCAGCGTAGGGACAGGGGAAAATGAAAAACTGTTTTTT

abundance: -
d_gene: -
v_gene: TRBV30
j_gene: TRBJ1-6
CDR3aa: CAWSVVGDNSPLHF
CDR3nt: TGTGCCTGGAGTGTAGTTGGAGATAATTCACCCCTCCACTTT

abundance: medium-sized
d_gene: -
v_gene: TRBV7-8
j_gene: TRBJ2-7
CDR3aa: CASSFRTNYEQYF
CDR3nt: TGTGCCAGCAGCTTTAGGACTAACTACGAGCAGTACTTC

abundance: -
d_gene: -
v_gene: TRBV19
j_gene: TRBJ1-3
CDR3aa: CASRKTGILFSGNTIYF
CDR3nt: TGTGCCAGTAGAAAAACCGGGATCCTCTTCTCTGGAAACACCATATATTTT

abundance: once
d_gene: TRBD1
v_gene: TRBV2
j_gene: TRBJ2-3
CDR3aa: CASTETGISTDTQYF
CDR3nt: TGTGCCAGCACTGAGACAGGGATTTCCACAGATACGCAGTATTTT

abundance: -
d_gene: TRBD1
v_gene: TRBV19
j_gene: TRBJ1-6
CDR3aa: CASSLTGVNSPLHF
CDR3nt: TGTGCCAGTAGTTTGACAGGGGTTAATTCACCCCTCCACTTT

abundance: once
d_gene: TRBD1
v_gene: TRBV19
j_gene: TRBJ2-2
CDR3aa: CASSNDRVDTGELFF
CDR3nt: TGTGCCAGTAGTAACGACAGGGTGGACACCGGGGAGCTGTTTTTT

abundance: -
d_gene: -
v_gene: TRBV11-3
j_gene: TRBJ2-1
CDR3aa: CASSFERDNEQFF
CDR3nt: TGTGCCAGCAGCTTCGAGAGAGACAATGAGCAGTTCTTC

abundance: -
d_gene: TRBD1
v_gene: TRBV2
j_gene: TRBJ1-6
CDR3aa: CASSRTGAVNSPLHF
CDR3nt: TGTGCCAGCAGCAGGACAGGGGCGGTAAATTCACCCCTCCACTTT

abundance: -
d_gene: -
v_gene: TRBV15
j_gene: TRBJ1-5
CDR3aa: CATSRGGDGVQPQHF
CDR3nt: TGTGCCACCAGCAGAGGGGGGGATGGGGTTCAGCCCCAGCATTTT

abundance: once
d_gene: -
v_gene: TRBV2
j_gene: TRBJ1-4
CDR3aa: CASSVRARDEKLFF
CDR3nt: TGTGCCAGCAGCGTCAGAGCGAGGGATGAAAAACTGTTTTTT

abundance: -
d_gene: -
v_gene: TRBV9
j_gene: TRBJ1-2
CDR3aa: CASSVGSGVNYGYTF
CDR3nt: TGTGCCAGCAGCGTAGGAAGCGGGGTGAACTATGGCTACACCTTC

abundance: -
d_gene: -
v_gene: TRBV5-1
j_gene: TRBJ2-3
CDR3aa: CASSTQGTGLELYF
CDR3nt: TGCGCCAGCAGCACACAGGGGACGGGACTCGAGCTTTATTTT

abundance: once
d_gene: -
v_gene: TRBV30
j_gene: TRBJ2-7
CDR3aa: CAWSSLGQSSYEQYF
CDR3nt: TGTGCCTGGAGTAGCTTAGGACAGTCCTCCTACGAGCAGTACTTC

abundance: -
d_gene: TRBD1
v_gene: TRBV7-9
j_gene: TRBJ2-3
CDR3aa: CASSSTGPDTQYF
CDR3nt: TGTGCCAGCAGCTCGACAGGGCCAGATACGCAGTATTTT

abundance: -
d_gene: -
v_gene: TRBV27
j_gene: TRBJ1-6
CDR3aa: CASSFWQGHLSPLHF
CDR3nt: TGTGCCAGCAGTTTTTGGCAGGGCCACCTTTCACCCCTCCACTTT

abundance: -
d_gene: TRBD1
v_gene: TRBV9
j_gene: TRBJ1-6
CDR3aa: CASSSSGTGVSPLHF
CDR3nt: TGTGCCAGCAGCTCCTCCGGGACAGGGGTTTCACCCCTCCACTTT

abundance: -
d_gene: -
v_gene: TRBV10-2
j_gene: TRBJ2-7
CDR3aa: CASSGVRTPSSYEQYF
CDR3nt: TGCGCCAGCAGTGGGGTCAGGACTCCTAGCTCCTACGAGCAGTACTTC

abundance: -
d_gene: TRBD1
v_gene: TRBV2
j_gene: TRBJ1-1
CDR3aa: CASSQGQGAPEAFF
CDR3nt: TGTGCCAGCAGTCAGGGACAGGGGGCCCCTGAAGCTTTCTTT

abundance: -
d_gene: -
v_gene: TRBV6-6
j_gene: TRBJ1-1
CDR3aa: CASSYREGQNTEAFF
CDR3nt: TGTGCCAGCAGTTACAGGGAGGGACAGAACACTGAAGCTTTCTTT

abundance: few
d_gene: -
v_gene: TRBV11-2
j_gene: TRBJ1-1
CDR3aa: CASSYRTATEAFF
CDR3nt: TGTGCCAGCAGTTATCGGACAGCCACTGAAGCTTTCTTT

abundance: -
d_gene: TRBD1
v_gene: TRBV9
j_gene: TRBJ1-1
CDR3aa: CASSAATGVNTEAFF
CDR3nt: TGTGCCAGCAGCGCGGCGACAGGGGTGAACACTGAAGCTTTCTTT

abundance: -
d_gene: -
v_gene: TRBV7-2
j_gene: TRBJ1-2
CDR3aa: CASSLSAGDDGYTF
CDR3nt: TGTGCCAGCAGCTTAAGTGCAGGGGACGATGGCTACACCTTC

abundance: -
d_gene: -
v_gene: TRBV9
j_gene: TRBJ1-6
CDR3aa: CASSVALSGSSPLHF
CDR3nt: TGTGCCAGCAGCGTAGCTTTGTCGGGGTCTTCACCCCTCCACTTT